Listed here are 3 T cell receptor beta chains from one sample, sequenced in a study of shared clonotypes between healthy human individuals. Clones were read by immunoSEQ multiplex PCR, and TCRdb kept only the in-frame ones, dropping some. The sample holds around 370,000 clones, approximately 97% seen once. Sequencing used memory CD8+ T cells sorted from blood. Documented subset: CD45RO+ cells pooled with CCR7-negative TemRA cells. All receptors come from a man aged 25 to 40 in good health.

The chain joins TRBV28 to TRBJ1-4; possibly TRBD1 for D (5 bases). Germline CDR1 reads MDHEN; CDR2 reads SYDVKM. Trimming removed 5 bases from V and 8 bases from J, with 15 bases in between. The CDR3 is 14 residues long. Here the CDR3 reads CASSPGQGREKLFF. Written as DNA, the CDR3 is TGTGCCAGCAGTCCGGGGCAGGGCCGGGAAAAACTGTTTTTT.

J is TRBJ2-5 and V is TRBV2, with 7 bases matching TRBD1. V trimming: 6 bases; J trimming: 5 bases; junction bases outside the gene matches: 3. The CDR3 is made up of 12 amino acids. Germline assignment: CDR1 SNHLY and CDR2 FYNNEI. This CDR3 reads CASRSDRETQYF. CDR3 sequence (DNA): TGTGCCAGCAGATCGGACAGGGAGACCCAGTACTTC.

This clone appeared a single time. Other nucleotide sequences in the sample specify the same CDR3. The V call is TRBV5-1, the J call TRBJ2-7; unclear D gene. Per germline, CDR1 SGHRS and CDR2 YFSETQ. The CDR3 is made up of 12 amino acids. Trimming took 0 bases from V and 4 from J, leaving 5 bases between them. The CDR3: CASSLEGYEQYF. The CDR3 nucleotides are TGCGCCAGCAGCTTGGAGGGATACGAGCAGTACTTC.